The 8 T cell receptor beta chains in this list originate from one sample, sequenced in a study of PD-1 blockade in classical Hodgkin lymphoma. With no exception, relapse followed autologous stem cell transplantation in all patients, and brentuximab vedotin exposure varied. TCRdb's copy holds only in-frame clones and misses some; the assay was immunoSEQ multiplex PCR. The sample shows 130,000 to 150,000 clones, around 84% of them seen only once. The sample consisted of peripheral blood mononuclear cells (PBMCs), taken before the second cycle of nivolumab. The receptors were gathered from a human donor with classical Hodgkin lymphoma.

This clone was observed a handful of times. The V call is TRBV11-2, the J call TRBJ2-3; D may match TRBD1 or TRBD2 (6 bases each). The V end lost 5 bases, the J end lost 1 base, and 13 bases lay between the germline ends. The CDR3 loop spans 15 amino acids. The germline CDR1 and CDR2 sequences are SGHAT and FQNNGV. The CDR3 DNA follows: TGTGCCAGCAGCCCTGTGGGGGGCCGCACAGATACGCAGTATTTT. This translates into CASSPVGGRTDTQYF.

CDR3 sequence (DNA): TGTGCCAGTAGTATAACGGGGGCGTTGTACAATGAGCAGTTCTTC. Translation: CASSITGALYNEQFF. The chain is built from TRBV19 and TRBJ2-1; D tentatively fits TRBD1 or TRBD2 (6 bases each). With 2 bases removed from V and 4 bases from J, the gap between germline ends came to 12 bases. Germline CDR1 reads LNHDA; CDR2 reads SQIVND (reference sequence). CDR3 length: 15 residues.

This chain connects TRBV6-6 to TRBJ1-1; no definite D call. Germline V gene sequence: CDR1 MNHNY, CDR2 SVGAGI (reference sequence). The CDR3 loop spans 13 amino acids. The CDR3 bases are TGTGCGGTTTCGGTGAGGAACGGCGCTGAAGCTTTCTTT. It yields the protein CAVSVRNGAEAFF.

This chain uses TRBV19 with TRBJ1-2; 7 bases agree with TRBD1. Germline V gene sequence: CDR1 LNHDA, CDR2 SQIVND (reference sequence). This CDR3 comprises 14 residues. Germline trimming cut 6 bases from V and 4 bases from J; bases unmatched to any gene: 8. CDR3 DNA: TGTGCCAGTAGCTCGACAGGGCAGGGCTATGGCTACACCTTC. It translates to CASSSTGQGYGYTF.

This chain uses TRBV19 with TRBJ2-7; 8 bases match TRBD1. Germline trimming cut 3 bases from V and 2 bases from J; bases unmatched to any gene: 6. The germline V gene has CDR1 LNHDA and CDR2 SQIVND (reference sequence). The length of the CDR3 is 15 residues. The chain's CDR3 is CASSMDETGAYEQYF. CDR3 coding DNA: TGTGCCAGTAGTATGGACGAGACAGGGGCCTACGAGCAGTACTTC. The full variable domain, its missing parts supplied by reference TRBV19 and TRBJ2-7, is DGGITQSPKYLFRKEGQNVTLSCEQNLNHDAMYWYRQDPGQGLRLIYYSQIVNDFQKGDIAEGYSVSREKKESFPLTVTSAQKNPTAFYLCASSMDETGAYEQYFGPGTRLTVT.

The chain combines TRBV5-8 with TRBJ2-6; tentatively, D is TRBD1 (5 bases). The germline CDR1 and CDR2 sequences are SGHTS and YDEGEE. This CDR3 is built from 14 residues. V was trimmed by 3 bases and J by 4 bases, leaving 8 bases between them. This chain's CDR3 is CASSSGSGANVLTF. CDR3 nucleotides: TGTGCCAGCAGCTCAGGGTCAGGGGCCAACGTCCTGACTTTC.

J is TRBJ1-5 and V is TRBV28; D remains unclear. This CDR3 has 12 amino acids. V gave up 2 bases and J gave up 5 bases, with 4 bases separating them. The germline V gene encodes CDR1 MDHEN and CDR2 SYDVKM. The chain's CDR3 is CASSLSDQPQHF. The CDR3 DNA follows: TGTGCCAGCAGTTTAAGTGATCAGCCCCAGCATTTT.

This clone was seen only once. V gene TRBV30 combines with J gene TRBJ1-2, with 9 bases matching TRBD1. This CDR3 is built from 15 residues. The V gene's germline CDR1 is GTSNPN and CDR2 SVGIG (reference sequence). V lost 2 bases to trimming and J lost 2 bases; unmatched junction nucleotides: 6. CDR3 sequence reads: CAWSLTGGRNYGYTF. DNA for the CDR3: TGTGCCTGGAGTCTAACAGGGGGCAGAAACTATGGCTACACCTTC.